The 13 T cell receptor beta chains given below trace back to one sample, sequenced in a study of T cells after somatic rescue of genetic block. Measured with immunoSEQ multiplex PCR; TCRdb has only the in-frame clones, and not every one. The sample comprises about 68,000 clones, just under 95% of which are singletons, and 2.9% rests with the top ten. Sequencing used peripheral blood mononuclear cells (PBMCs). These receptor sequences come from a man aged 40-49 years.

V and J are TRBV30 and TRBJ2-2; D is perhaps TRBD1 (5 bases). Germline V lookup: CDR1 GTSNPN, CDR2 SVGIG (reference sequence). With 8 bases removed from V and 1 base from J, the gap between germline ends came to 14 bases. The CDR3 totals 14 residues. The CDR3 reads CAAAGSLNTGELFF. CDR3 sequence (DNA): TGTGCCGCCGCAGGGTCCTTGAACACCGGGGAGCTGTTTTTT.

The chain links TRBV29-1 to TRBJ2-7; D remains ambiguous. This CDR3 is 14 amino acids long. The germline CDR1 and CDR2 sequences are SQVTM and ANQGSEA. V was pared by 2 bases and J by 0 bases, with 11 bases between. The CDR3 here is CSVEIASSSYEQYF. CDR3 DNA: TGCAGCGTTGAAATCGCGTCTAGCTCCTACGAGCAGTACTTC.

This chain connects TRBV4-1 to TRBJ2-5; D tentatively fits TRBD1 or TRBD2 (6 bases each). CDR1 is MGHRA and CDR2 is YSYEKL in the germline V gene. V dropped 3 bases and J dropped 5 bases, with 10 bases sitting between them. The CDR3 is 13 residues long. The CDR3 is CASSHKGGETQYF. The CDR3, as DNA: TGCGCCAGCAGCCATAAAGGGGGGGAGACCCAGTACTTC.

The V call is TRBV5-5, the J call TRBJ2-2; D is perhaps TRBD1 (5 bases). This CDR3 is built from 14 residues. Deletions cut 0 bases from V and 3 bases from J, with 6 bases between. Germline CDR1 SGHKS, CDR2 YYEKEE (reference sequence). The CDR3 sequence is CASSLAGYTGELFF. CDR3 bases: TGTGCCAGCAGCTTGGCAGGGTACACCGGGGAGCTGTTTTTT.

This clone was seen a single time. The rearrangement joins TRBV11-2 to TRBJ2-7; TRBD2 matches 7 bases. The junction had 4 bases not matched to a gene; V was cut back by 0 bases and J by 5 bases. CDR1 and CDR2 (germline): SGHAT, FQNNGV. The CDR3 has 14 amino acids. The CDR3 bases are TGTGCCAGCAGCTTAGATCCAAGCGGGAACGAGCAGTACTTC. The encoded protein is CASSLDPSGNEQYF.

The V call is TRBV30, the J call TRBJ1-1; no definite D call. Trimming removed 1 base at V and 1 base at J, with 7 bases between. The germline V gene has CDR1 GTSNPN and CDR2 SVGIG (reference sequence). The CDR3 covers 13 residues. CDR3: CAWSADGNTEAFF. DNA for the CDR3: TGTGCCTGGAGTGCTGACGGGAACACTGAAGCTTTCTTT.

This clone is a singleton in its sample. The genes are TRBV6-6 and TRBJ2-3; no clear D. The CDR3 consists of 15 residues. V was trimmed by 7 bases and J by 5 bases, leaving 19 bases between them. Germline CDR1 reads MNHNY; CDR2 reads SVGAGI (reference sequence). The CDR3 is CASIQRGAPGDTQYF. For the CDR3, the DNA is TGTGCCAGCATCCAAAGAGGCGCCCCGGGAGATACGCAGTATTTT.

This clone was picked up a small number of times. This sequence joins TRBV30 and TRBJ1-1; a possible D gene is TRBD1 (5 bases). The CDR3 spans 16 residues. The germline V and J ends were trimmed by 4 bases and 0 bases, with 18 bases remaining between them. Looked up from germline, CDR1 is GTSNPN and CDR2 is SVGIG (reference sequence). The CDR3 DNA reads as TGTGCCTGGACCGGGGCCCTGAGTGGGATGAACACTGAAGCTTTCTTT. Encoded protein: CAWTGALSGMNTEAFF.

This clone was seen only once. The chain links TRBV11-3 to TRBJ2-3; TRBD2 agrees at 11 bases. CDR1 SGHNT and CDR2 YENEEA come from the germline V gene. The CDR3 covers 16 residues. Trimming took 4 bases from V and 5 from J; bases not matched to a gene: 8. The CDR3 DNA reads TGTGCCAGCAGCTCCTATAGCGGGAGGGGTGAAGATACGCAGTATTTT. Protein sequence: CASSSYSGRGEDTQYF.

The V and J genes are TRBV11-2 and TRBJ2-1, with D unclear. Germline CDR1 is SGHAT and CDR2 is FQNNGV. Trimming took off 2 bases at V and 4 bases at J, with 12 bases between the two ends. The length of the CDR3 is 15 residues. CDR3 DNA sequence: TGTGCCAGCAGCTTACTTTCAGGCAGGTACAATGAGCAGTTCTTC. Translated: CASSLLSGRYNEQFF.

The genes are TRBV11-2 and TRBJ2-5; D perhaps matches TRBD1 (5 bases). The V gene lost 1 base and the J gene lost 4 bases, with 10 bases spanning the gap. The CDR3 runs 14 residues. In germline, CDR1 is SGHAT, CDR2 FQNNGV. This CDR3 reads CASSLVPTGETQYF. The CDR3 DNA is TGTGCCAGCAGCTTAGTTCCCACAGGAGAGACCCAGTACTTC.

The chain carries TRBV6-1 and TRBJ1-2; 8 nucleotides align to TRBD1. The germline V gene has CDR1 MNHNS and CDR2 SASEGT. J was trimmed by 3 bases and V by 6 bases; bases with no gene match: 3. The CDR3 length is 13 residues. This chain's CDR3 is CASRTGQDYGYTF. CDR3 coding DNA: TGTGCCAGCAGGACGGGACAGGACTATGGCTACACCTTC.

This clone appeared a single time. V gene TRBV5-4 combines with J gene TRBJ1-2; 12 nucleotides match TRBD1. Germline trimming cut 4 bases from V and 6 bases from J; bases unmatched to any gene: 13. The CDR3 covers 17 residues. Germline CDR1 is SGHNT and CDR2 is YYREEE (reference sequence). CDR3: CASSHRDRGRSADGYTF. Here the CDR3 DNA reads TGTGCCAGCAGCCACCGGGACAGGGGGCGGAGTGCGGATGGCTACACCTTC. Using reference TRBV5-4 and TRBJ1-2 for the parts outside the CDR3, the full variable domain is ETGVTQSPTHLIKTRGQQVTLRCSSQSGHNTVSWYQQALGQGPQFIFQYYREEENGRGNFPPRFSGLQFPNYSSELNVNALELDDSALYLCASSHRDRGRSADGYTFGSGTRLTVV.